The next 8 T cell receptor beta chains were all read from a single sample in a study of OX40 agonist ivuxolimab in advanced cancers. Libraries came from the immunoSEQ multiplex PCR assay. The clones in this table, taken by TCRdb from immuneACCESS, are in-frame only. Not every clone is retained; where verified, under half of the shortfall comes from an unresolved V gene, and the cause of the rest is unknown. For this sample the table gives over 90,000 clones, of which under 90% were detected only once. The ten biggest clones cover over 1.5% of the sample. This material consisted of CD4+ or CD8+ T cells sorted from blood, taken in a trial of the OX40 agonist ivuxolimab. These receptors were obtained from an adult with an advanced solid tumor such as melanoma, head and neck, liver or kidney cancer.

V usage is TRBV7-2 and J usage is TRBJ2-6; perhaps D is TRBD1 or TRBD2 (5 bases each). The CDR3 sequence is 16 residues long. The V end lost 0 bases, the J end lost 0 bases, and 6 bases lay between the germline ends. Germline loops: CDR1 SGHTA, CDR2 FQGNSA. CDR3 coding DNA: TGTGCCAGCAGCTTAGCGGGACCCTCTGGGGCCAACGTCCTGACTTTC. Protein sequence: CASSLAGPSGANVLTF.

V gene TRBV19 combines with J gene TRBJ2-1, with no clear D. The V gene's germline CDR1 is LNHDA and CDR2 SQIVND (reference sequence). V was shortened by 0 bases and J by 2 bases, with 5 bases between the two germline ends. CDR3 length: 14 amino acids. The CDR3 sequence is CASSIDPAYNEQFF. Written as DNA, the CDR3 is TGTGCCAGTAGTATAGATCCGGCCTACAATGAGCAGTTCTTC. Complete variable domain (other parts from reference TRBV19 and TRBJ2-1): DGGITQSPKYLFRKEGQNVTLSCEQNLNHDAMYWYRQDPGQGLRLIYYSQIVNDFQKGDIAEGYSVSREKKESFPLTVTSAQKNPTAFYLCASSIDPAYNEQFFGPGTRLTVL.

The chain is built from TRBV30 and TRBJ2-7, with 9 bases lining up with TRBD2. Germline lookup yields CDR1 GTSNPN and CDR2 SVGIG (reference sequence). The CDR3 has 17 amino acids. Trimming cost V 0 bases and J 1 base; bases outside gene matches: 10. CDR3 loop: CAWSVRASGIISYEQYF. CDR3 in DNA: TGTGCCTGGAGTGTACGGGCTAGCGGGATTATTTCCTACGAGCAGTACTTC.

This clone has a single count. The chain links TRBV15 to TRBJ2-7; D unclear. The germline CDR1 and CDR2 sequences are LNHNV and YYDKDF (reference sequence). The CDR3 consists of 15 residues. V lost 0 bases, J lost 3 bases, and 12 bases lay in between. The CDR3 DNA sequence: TGTGCCACCAGCAGAGACCGTGGCGGTTACTACGAGCAGTACTTC. Its translation is CATSRDRGGYYEQYF.

This chain connects TRBV9 to TRBJ2-1; D possibly matches TRBD1 or TRBD2 (5 bases each). The CDR3 sequence is 15 residues long. The germline V gene encodes CDR1 SGDLS and CDR2 YYNGEE. V was cut by 4 bases and J by 7 bases, with 18 bases left in between. The CDR3: CASSPTVWGNNEQFF. CDR3 in DNA: TGTGCCAGCAGCCCAACCGTATGGGGGAATAATGAGCAGTTCTTC.

V and J are TRBV10-3 and TRBJ1-5; D is ambiguous. Between the trimmed V and J ends, which lost 0 bases and 5 bases, there was a span of 8 bases. CDR1 is ENHRY, CDR2 SYGVKD, per germline. The CDR3 loop spans 14 amino acids. CDR3 coding DNA: TGTGCCATCAGTGAGTCGCTACCGGATCAGCCCCAGCATTTT. It yields the protein CAISESLPDQPQHF.

The rearrangement uses TRBV30 and TRBJ2-7; D is perhaps TRBD2 (6 bases). This CDR3 has 14 amino acids. CDR1 GTSNPN and CDR2 SVGIG come from the germline V gene (reference sequence). V lost 3 bases, J lost 6 bases, and 18 bases lay in between. This CDR3 is CAWSGTAAYGEQYF. The CDR3 DNA sequence: TGTGCCTGGAGCGGGACTGCCGCATATGGCGAGCAGTACTTC. The entire variable domain, with the rest obtained from reference TRBV30 and TRBJ2-7, is as follows: SQTIHQWPATLVQPVGSPLSLECTVEGTSNPNLYWYRQAAGRGLQLLFYSVGIGQISSEVPQNLSASRPQDRQFILSSKKLLLSDSGFYLCAWSGTAAYGEQYFGPGTRLTVT.

CDR3 residues: CASSLYGTGGNEQYF. The CDR3 coding sequence is TGTGCCAGCAGTTTATATGGGACAGGGGGTAACGAGCAGTACTTC. The rearrangement links TRBV28 to TRBJ2-7; 11 nucleotides agree with TRBD1. Trimming took 1 base from V and 5 from J; bases not matched to a gene: 4. The CDR3 totals 15 residues. The germline CDR1 and CDR2 sequences are MDHEN and SYDVKM.